This T cell receptor (beta chain) came from a study of T cells after yellow fever vaccination. In TCRdb, the 5' RACE reads were re-called with MiXCR into one record per CDR3 protein. The sample includes over 45,000 distinct CDR3 sequences, 5.5% to 6% of them seen just once. This CDR3 has 13 residues. The ends were cut back, 5 bases at V and 1 base at J, with 9 bases in the middle. This clonotype was found many times. The sequenced sample was PBMCs, either bulk or a sorted T-cell subset (CD4+, CD8+, memory, or dextramer-sorted; not recorded which), obtained on the day of the yellow fever booster vaccination. The genes are TRBV12-3 or TRBV12-4 and TRBJ2-7; D uncertain. The origin of this receptor is a man aged 18-30 years who received the YFV17D yellow fever vaccine. The CDR3 DNA sequence: TGTGCCAGCAGTGCTTCCGGGTCCTACGAGCAGTACGTC. Amino acids: CASSASGSYEQYV.